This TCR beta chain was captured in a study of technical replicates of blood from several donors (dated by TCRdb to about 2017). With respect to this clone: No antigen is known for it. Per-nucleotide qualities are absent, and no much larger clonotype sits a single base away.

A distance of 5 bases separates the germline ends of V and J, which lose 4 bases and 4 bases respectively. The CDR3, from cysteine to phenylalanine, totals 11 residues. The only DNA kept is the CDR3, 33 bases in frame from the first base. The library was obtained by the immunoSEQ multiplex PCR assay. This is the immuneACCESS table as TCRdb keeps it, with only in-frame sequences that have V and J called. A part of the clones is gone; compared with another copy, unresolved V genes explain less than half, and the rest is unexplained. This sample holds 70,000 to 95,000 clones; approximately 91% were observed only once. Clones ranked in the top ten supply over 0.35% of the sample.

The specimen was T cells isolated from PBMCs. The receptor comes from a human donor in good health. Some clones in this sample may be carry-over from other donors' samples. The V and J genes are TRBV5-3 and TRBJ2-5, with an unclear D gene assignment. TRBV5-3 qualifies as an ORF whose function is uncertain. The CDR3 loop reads CARSPVETQYF. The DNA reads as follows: TGTGCCAGAAGCCCAGTAGAGACCCAGTACTTC.